Listed below are T cell receptor beta chains from one sample, sequenced in a study of CD8+ T cells in alopecia areata. Profiling relied on immunoSEQ multiplex PCR, and the TCRdb table lists in-frame clones only, not all of them. The sample lists approximately 140,000 clones, about 88% occurring once. The source material was CD8+ T cells sorted from blood, sampled at week 4, from a patient treated with tofacitinib. Receptor source: a human donor with alopecia areata. Both conserved end residues are part of each CDR3.

V gene,CDR3 protein
TRBV11-2,CASSLVGPVGAYEQYF
TRBV11-1,CASSLATGGGETQYF
TRBV4-1,CASSQDRGSRTDTQYF
TRBV9,CASSQTGRDVETQYF
TRBV4-2,CASSQELSRQGSTEAFF
TRBV19,CASSPKQGGYEQYF
TRBV4-1,CASSQGSGYEQYF
TRBV29-1,CSVDQGYYSGELFF
TRBV11-2,CASSLDGFGASRGTEAFF
TRBV7-9,CASSLPTTHGQQFF
TRBV12-5,CASGLNRGRPGTEAFF
TRBV5-1,CASSIMRTGANYGYTF
TRBV19,CASSIGSDLVF
TRBV5-6,CASSLEGLQETQYF
TRBV27,CASSLSAGGRQETQYF
TRBV7-9,CAGAGERGTDTQYF
TRBV6-1,CASSETTAGGPTDTQYF
TRBV5-1,CASSLGQGFADTQYF
TRBV14,CASSHAGGNTIYF
TRBV19,CASSISGRGKNEQFF
TRBV27,CASSLTGELFF
TRBV19,CASSDRAGYTEAFF